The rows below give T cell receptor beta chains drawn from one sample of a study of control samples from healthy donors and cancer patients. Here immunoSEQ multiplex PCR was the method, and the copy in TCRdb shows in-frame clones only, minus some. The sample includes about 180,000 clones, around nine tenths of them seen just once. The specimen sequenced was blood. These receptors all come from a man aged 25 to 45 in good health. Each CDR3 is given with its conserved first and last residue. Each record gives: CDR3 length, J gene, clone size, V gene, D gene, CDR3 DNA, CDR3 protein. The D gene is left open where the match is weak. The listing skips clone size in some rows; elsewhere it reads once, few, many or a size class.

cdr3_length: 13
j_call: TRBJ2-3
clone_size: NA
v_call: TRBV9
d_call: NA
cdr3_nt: TGTGCCAGCAGCCTTGGAGGCACAGATACGCAGTATTTT
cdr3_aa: CASSLGGTDTQYF

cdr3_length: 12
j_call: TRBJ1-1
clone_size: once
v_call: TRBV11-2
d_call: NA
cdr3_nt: TGTGCCAGCAGCGACCCGGGACATGGGGCTTTCTTT
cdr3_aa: CASSDPGHGAFF

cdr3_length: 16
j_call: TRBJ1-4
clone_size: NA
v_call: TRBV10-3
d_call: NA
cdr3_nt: TGTGCCATCAGTGAAACAGAGAATCCCTCTAATGAAAAACTGTTTTTT
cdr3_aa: CAISETENPSNEKLFF

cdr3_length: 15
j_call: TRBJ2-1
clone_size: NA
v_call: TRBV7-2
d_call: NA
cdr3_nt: TGTGCCAGCAGAAAAAGCGGGCCGTCCTACAATGAGCAGTTCTTC
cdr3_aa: CASRKSGPSYNEQFF

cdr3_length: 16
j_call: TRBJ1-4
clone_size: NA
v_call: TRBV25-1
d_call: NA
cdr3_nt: TGTGCCAGCAGTGAACCCTCCCCCGGGACTAATGAAAAACTGTTTTTT
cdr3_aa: CASSEPSPGTNEKLFF

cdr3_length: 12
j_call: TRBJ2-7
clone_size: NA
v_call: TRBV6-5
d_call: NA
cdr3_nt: TGTGCCAGCAGCCCCGGCTCCTACGAGCAGTACTTC
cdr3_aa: CASSPGSYEQYF

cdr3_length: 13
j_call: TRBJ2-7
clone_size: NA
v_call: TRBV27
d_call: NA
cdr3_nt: TGTGCCAGCAGTAGGGGGGGGTCGGGGGAGCAGTACTTC
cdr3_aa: CASSRGGSGEQYF

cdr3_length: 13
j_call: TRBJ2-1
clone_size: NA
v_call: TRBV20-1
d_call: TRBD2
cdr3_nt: TGCAGTGCTAGTAGCGGGATAATACTTGAGCAGTTCTTC
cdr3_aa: CSASSGIILEQFF

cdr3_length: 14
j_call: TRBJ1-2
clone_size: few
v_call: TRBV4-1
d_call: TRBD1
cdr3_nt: TGCGCCAGCAGGGGTATTGGTCAGGGGGGTGGCTACACCTTC
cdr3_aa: CASRGIGQGGGYTF

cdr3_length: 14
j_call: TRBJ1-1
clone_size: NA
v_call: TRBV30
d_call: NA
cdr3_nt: TGTGCCTGGAGCCGGCGGGGGATGAACACTGAAGCTTTCTTT
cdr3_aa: CAWSRRGMNTEAFF

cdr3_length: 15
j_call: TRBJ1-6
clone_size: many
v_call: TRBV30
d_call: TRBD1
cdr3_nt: TGTGCCTGGATCCGCGACAGGGGAAATAATTCACCCCTCCACTTT
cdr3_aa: CAWIRDRGNNSPLHF

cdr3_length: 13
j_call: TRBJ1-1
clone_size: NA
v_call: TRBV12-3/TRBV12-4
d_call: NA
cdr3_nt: TGTGCCAGCAGCCCCGGGGAGAACACTGAAGCTTTCTTT
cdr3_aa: CASSPGENTEAFF

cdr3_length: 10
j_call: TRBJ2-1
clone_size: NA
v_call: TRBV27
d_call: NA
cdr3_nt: TGTGCCGGTAACCGCAATGAGCAGTTCTTC
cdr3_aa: CAGNRNEQFF

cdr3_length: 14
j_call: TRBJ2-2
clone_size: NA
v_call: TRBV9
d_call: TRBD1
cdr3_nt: TGTGCCAGCAGCGTAGCGACAGGGACCGGGGAGCTGTTTTTT
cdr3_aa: CASSVATGTGELFF

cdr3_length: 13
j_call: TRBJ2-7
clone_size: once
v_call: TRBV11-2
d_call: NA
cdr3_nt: TGTGCCAGCAGCTTTCACTCCCTCTACGAGCAGTACTTC
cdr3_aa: CASSFHSLYEQYF

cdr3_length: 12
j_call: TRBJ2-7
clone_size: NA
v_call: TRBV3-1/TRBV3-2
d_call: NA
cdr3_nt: TGTGCCAGCAGCCAACTCGGGGGCGAGCAGTACTTC
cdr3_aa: CASSQLGGEQYF

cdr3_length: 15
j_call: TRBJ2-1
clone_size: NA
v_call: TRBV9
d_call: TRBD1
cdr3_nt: TGTGCCAGCAGCGTACAGGGGGCGCCGTACAATGAGCAGTTCTTC
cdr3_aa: CASSVQGAPYNEQFF

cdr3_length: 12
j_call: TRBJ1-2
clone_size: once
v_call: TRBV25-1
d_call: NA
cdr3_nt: TGTGCCAGCAGTGAATCGGGGGCAGGGACCACCTTC
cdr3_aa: CASSESGAGTTF

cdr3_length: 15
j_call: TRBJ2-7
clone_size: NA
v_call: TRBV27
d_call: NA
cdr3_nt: TGTGCCAGCAGTTTGACCGGGGGCGCTTTCGACGAGCAGTACTTC
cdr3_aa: CASSLTGGAFDEQYF

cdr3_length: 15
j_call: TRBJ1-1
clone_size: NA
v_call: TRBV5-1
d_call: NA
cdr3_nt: TGCGCCAGCAGCCCCCGGACGGATTACAACACTGAAGCTTTCTTT
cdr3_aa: CASSPRTDYNTEAFF

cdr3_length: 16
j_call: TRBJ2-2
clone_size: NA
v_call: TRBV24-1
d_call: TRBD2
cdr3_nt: TGTGCCACCAGTGCTACGGGGGGACTCCAAGCCGGGGAGCTGTTTTTT
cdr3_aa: CATSATGGLQAGELFF

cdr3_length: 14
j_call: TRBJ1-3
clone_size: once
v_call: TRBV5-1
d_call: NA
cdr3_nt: TGCGCCAGCAGCCCGGACAGCTCTGGAAACACCATATATTTT
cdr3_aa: CASSPDSSGNTIYF

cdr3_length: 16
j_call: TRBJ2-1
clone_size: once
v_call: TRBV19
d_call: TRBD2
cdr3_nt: TGTGCCAGTAGTATCAGGCCTAGCGGGACTTACAATGAGCAGTTCTTC
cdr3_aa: CASSIRPSGTYNEQFF

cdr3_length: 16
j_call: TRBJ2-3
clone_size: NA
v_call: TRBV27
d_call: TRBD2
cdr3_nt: TGTGCCAGCAGTAATCTTCTAGCGGGACGCACAGATACGCAGTATTTT
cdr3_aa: CASSNLLAGRTDTQYF

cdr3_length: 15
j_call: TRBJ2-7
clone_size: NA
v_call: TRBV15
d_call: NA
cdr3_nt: TGTGCCACCAGCAGAGGGGGGCCTAACCCCTACGAGCAGTACTTC
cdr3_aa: CATSRGGPNPYEQYF

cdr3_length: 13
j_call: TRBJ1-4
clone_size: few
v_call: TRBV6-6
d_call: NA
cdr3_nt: TGTGCCAGCTACCGCTCAACTAATGAAAAACTGTTTTTT
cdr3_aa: CASYRSTNEKLFF

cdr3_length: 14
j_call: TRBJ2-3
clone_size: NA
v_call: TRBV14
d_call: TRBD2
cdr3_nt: TGTGCCAGCAGCCAAGGGACTAGCGGGGCTACGCAGTATTTT
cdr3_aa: CASSQGTSGATQYF

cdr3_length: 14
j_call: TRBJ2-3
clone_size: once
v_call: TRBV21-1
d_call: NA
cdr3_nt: TGTGCCAGCAGGCCGGGGTCTTCCACAGATACGCAGTATTTT
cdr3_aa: CASRPGSSTDTQYF

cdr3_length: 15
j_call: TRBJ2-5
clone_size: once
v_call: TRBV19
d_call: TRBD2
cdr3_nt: TGTGCCAGTAGCCTGGGACTAGCGGAAGGAGAGACCCAGTACTTC
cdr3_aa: CASSLGLAEGETQYF

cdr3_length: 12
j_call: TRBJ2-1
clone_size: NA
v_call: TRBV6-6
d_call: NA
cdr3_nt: TGTGCCAGCAGCGACAGGTGGAATGAGCAGTTCTTC
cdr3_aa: CASSDRWNEQFF

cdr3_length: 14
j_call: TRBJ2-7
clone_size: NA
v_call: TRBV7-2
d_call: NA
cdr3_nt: TGTGCCAGCAGCGAGGGACGCCGCTCCTACGAGCAGTACTTC
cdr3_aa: CASSEGRRSYEQYF

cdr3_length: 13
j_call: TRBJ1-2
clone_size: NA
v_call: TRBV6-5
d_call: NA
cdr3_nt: TGTGCCAGCACTGGCGCCACCCTAGGGGGCTACACCTTC
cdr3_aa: CASTGATLGGYTF

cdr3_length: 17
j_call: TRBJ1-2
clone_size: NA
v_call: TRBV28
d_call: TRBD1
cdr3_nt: TGTGCCAGCAGTTTTGTGACAGGGGGTAAGAGGTTCTATGGCTACACCTTC
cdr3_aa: CASSFVTGGKRFYGYTF

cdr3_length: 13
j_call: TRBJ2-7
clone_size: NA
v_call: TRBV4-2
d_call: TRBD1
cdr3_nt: TGTGCCAGCAGCCAACCACAGGGGCGCGAGCAGTACTTC
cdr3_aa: CASSQPQGREQYF

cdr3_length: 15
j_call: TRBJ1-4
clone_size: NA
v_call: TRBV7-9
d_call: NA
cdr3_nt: TGTGCCAGCAGGAACGGGAGGGCAACTAATGAAAAACTGTTTTTT
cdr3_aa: CASRNGRATNEKLFF

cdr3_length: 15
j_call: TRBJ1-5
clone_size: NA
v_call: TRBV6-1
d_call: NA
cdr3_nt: TGTGCCAGCAGTTTCGACTTCAATAGCAATCAGCCCCAGCATTTT
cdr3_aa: CASSFDFNSNQPQHF

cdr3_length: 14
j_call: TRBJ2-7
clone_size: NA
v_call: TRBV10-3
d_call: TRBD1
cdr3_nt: TGTGCCATCAGACCCCCGGGACAGGCCGGCGAGCAGTACTTC
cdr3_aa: CAIRPPGQAGEQYF

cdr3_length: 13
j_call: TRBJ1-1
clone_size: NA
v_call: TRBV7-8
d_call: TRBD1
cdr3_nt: TGTGCCAGCAGCACCGGACAGGCCCTTGAAGCTTTCTTT
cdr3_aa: CASSTGQALEAFF

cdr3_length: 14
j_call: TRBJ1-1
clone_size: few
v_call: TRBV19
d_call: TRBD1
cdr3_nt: TGTGCCAGTAGTACCGGGACAGGGGGCCTTAAAGCTTTCTTT
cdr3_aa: CASSTGTGGLKAFF

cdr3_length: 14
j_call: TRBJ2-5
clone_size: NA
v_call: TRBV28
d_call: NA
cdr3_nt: TGTGCCAGCAGTTTTCGGACAGTTGAAGAGACCCAGTACTTC
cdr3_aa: CASSFRTVEETQYF

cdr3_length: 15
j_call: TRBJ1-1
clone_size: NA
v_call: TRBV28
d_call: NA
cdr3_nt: TGTGCCAGCAGTTTCTACAGGGTTGGGCCCTCTGAAGCTTTCTTT
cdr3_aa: CASSFYRVGPSEAFF

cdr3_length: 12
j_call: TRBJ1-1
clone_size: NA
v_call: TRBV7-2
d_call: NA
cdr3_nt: TGTGCCAGCAGCCGGGTCTACACTGAAGCTTTCTTT
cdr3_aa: CASSRVYTEAFF

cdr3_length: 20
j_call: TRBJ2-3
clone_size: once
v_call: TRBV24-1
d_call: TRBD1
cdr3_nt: TGTGCCACCAGTACCACAGTGGGACAGACGGGTCAAGATCCCGAAAATACGCAGTATTTT
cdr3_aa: CATSTTVGQTGQDPENTQYF

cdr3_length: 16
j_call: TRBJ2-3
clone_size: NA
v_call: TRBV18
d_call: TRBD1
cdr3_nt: TGTGCCAGCTCACCGATACAGGGGGTCAGCACAGATACGCAGTATTTT
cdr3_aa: CASSPIQGVSTDTQYF

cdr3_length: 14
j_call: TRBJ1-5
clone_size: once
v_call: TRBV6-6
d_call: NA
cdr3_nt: TGTGCCAGCAGCTCTATGGGAGACGGTCAGCCCCAGCATTTT
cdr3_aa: CASSSMGDGQPQHF

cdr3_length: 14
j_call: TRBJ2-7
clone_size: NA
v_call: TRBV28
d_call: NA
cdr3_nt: TGTGCCAGCAGATACCGGGACTGGTCCCTCGAGCAGTACTTC
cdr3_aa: CASRYRDWSLEQYF

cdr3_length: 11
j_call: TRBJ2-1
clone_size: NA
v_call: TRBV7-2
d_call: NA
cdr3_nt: TGTGCCAGCAGCCGTCTGGATGAGCAGTTCTTC
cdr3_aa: CASSRLDEQFF